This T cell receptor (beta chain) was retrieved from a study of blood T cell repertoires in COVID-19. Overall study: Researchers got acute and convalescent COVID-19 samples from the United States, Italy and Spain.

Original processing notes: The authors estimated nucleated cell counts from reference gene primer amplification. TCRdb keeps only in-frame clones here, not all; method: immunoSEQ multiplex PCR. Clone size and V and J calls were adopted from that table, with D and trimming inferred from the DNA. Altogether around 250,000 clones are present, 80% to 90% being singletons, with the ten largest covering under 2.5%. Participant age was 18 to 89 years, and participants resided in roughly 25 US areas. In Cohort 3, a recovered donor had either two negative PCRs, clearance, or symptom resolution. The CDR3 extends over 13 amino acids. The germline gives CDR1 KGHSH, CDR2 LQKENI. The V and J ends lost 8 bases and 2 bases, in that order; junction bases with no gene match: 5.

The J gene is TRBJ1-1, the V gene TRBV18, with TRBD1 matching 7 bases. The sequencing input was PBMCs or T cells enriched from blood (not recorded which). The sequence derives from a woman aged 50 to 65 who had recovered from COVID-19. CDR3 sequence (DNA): TGTGCCAGCACCGACAGGGCAAACACTGAAGCTTTCTTT. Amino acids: CASTDRANTEAFF.